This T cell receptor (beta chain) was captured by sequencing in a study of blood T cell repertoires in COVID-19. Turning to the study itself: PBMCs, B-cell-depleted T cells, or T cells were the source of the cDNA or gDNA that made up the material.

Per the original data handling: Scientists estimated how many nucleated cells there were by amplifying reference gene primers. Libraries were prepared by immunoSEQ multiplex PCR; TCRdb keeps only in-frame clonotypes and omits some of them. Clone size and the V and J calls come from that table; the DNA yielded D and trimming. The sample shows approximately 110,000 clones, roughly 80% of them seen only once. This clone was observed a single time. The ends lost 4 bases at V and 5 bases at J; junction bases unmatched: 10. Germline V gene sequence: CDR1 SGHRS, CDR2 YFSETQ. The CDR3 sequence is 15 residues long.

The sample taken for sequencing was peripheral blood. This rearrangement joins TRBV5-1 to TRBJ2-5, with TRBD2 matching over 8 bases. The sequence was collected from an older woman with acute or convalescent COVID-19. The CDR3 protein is CASSGLPGGPETQYF. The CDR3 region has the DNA TGCGCCAGCAGCGGACTTCCGGGGGGGCCCGAGACCCAGTACTTC.